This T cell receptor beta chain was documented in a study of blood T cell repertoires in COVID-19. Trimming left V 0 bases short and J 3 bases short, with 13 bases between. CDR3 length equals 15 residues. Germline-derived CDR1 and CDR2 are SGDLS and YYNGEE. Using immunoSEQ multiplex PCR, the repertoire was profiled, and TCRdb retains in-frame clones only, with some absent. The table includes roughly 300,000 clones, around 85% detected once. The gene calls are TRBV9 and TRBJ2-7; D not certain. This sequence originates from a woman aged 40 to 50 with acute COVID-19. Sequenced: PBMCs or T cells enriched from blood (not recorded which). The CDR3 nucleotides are TGTGCCAGCAGCGTAGTGCCAGAAAAGTACTACGAGCAGTACTTC. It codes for CASSVVPEKYYEQYF.